Below, one TCR beta chain is given with its context. This CDR3 has 14 amino acids. V was pared by 3 bases and J by 4 bases, with 4 bases of the junction left unmatched. CDR1 and CDR2 from the germline V gene are SGHRS and YFSETQ. These data originate in a study of blood T cell repertoires in COVID-19. Study context: Whether acute or convalescent, the COVID-19 samples came from the United States, Italy and Spain. The cDNA or gDNA used as material had been derived from T cells, B-cell-depleted T cells, or PBMCs.

The authors' processing: For nucleated cells, counts were estimated from reference gene primer amplification. Generated by immunoSEQ multiplex PCR, the TCRdb table keeps only in-frame clones and is missing some. The V and J calls and clone size are taken from that table; D and trimming were inferred from the DNA. Of about 300,000 clones listed, 75% to 95% were seen once; the top ten hold approximately 7.5%. This receptor was taken from a woman aged 30 to 39 with COVID-19, enrolled during active disease. This chain links TRBV5-1 with TRBJ1-2; 9 bases are shared with TRBD1. What was sequenced was peripheral blood. The CDR3 here is CASSSGQGPYGYTF. The CDR3 nucleotides read TGCGCCAGCAGCTCTGGACAGGGGCCCTATGGCTACACCTTC. The variable domain in full, with the rest retrieved from reference TRBV5-1 and TRBJ1-2, is KAGVTQTPRYLIKTRGQQVTLSCSPISGHRSVSWYQQTPGQGLQFLFEYFSETQRNKGNFPGRFSGRQFSNSRSEMNVSTLELGDSALYLCASSSGQGPYGYTFGSGTRLTVV.